This T cell receptor (beta chain) appears in the sequencing data of a study of regulatory T cells in long-lasting Graves disease. Whole-study context: Patients met the persistent Graves' disease definition after over 5 years of antithyroid drugs with positive TSH receptor antibodies.

Construction of the TCR beta libraries employed iRepertoire HTBI primers in conjunction with Arm-PCR of CDR3 regions. Via MiXCR, TCRdb re-called the multiplex PCR reads, giving one row per CDR3 protein. The sample yields hundreds of thousands of distinct CDR3 sequences, about a fifth seen once. CDR1 DFQATT and CDR2 SNEGSKA come from the germline V gene (reference sequence). This CDR3 has 16 amino acids. V gave up 2 bases and J gave up 0 bases; unmatched junction bases: 8. As concerns this clonotype: Possible read error: a much larger clone is one base away. The conserved closing phenylalanine or tryptophan is absent in this CDR3, likely reflecting a read error.

Indicated time point: persistent/refractory GD, antithyroid drugs over 5 years with positive TRAb. From PBMCs, RNA was extracted and then used to make the TCR library. Xi'an, China, was home to the endocrinology department that provided patients. Sequenced here: peripheral blood mononuclear cells (PBMCs), sampled when the disease was refractory, from a patient treated with antithyroid drugs. The chain combines TRBV20-1 with TRBJ2-7; TRBD2 aligns across 9 bases. This sequence originates from a female donor with Graves disease. The CDR3 coding sequence is TGCAGTGCTAGAAGAGTTCTAGCGGGAAACTCCTACGAGCAGTACTCC. Amino acid sequence: CSARRVLAGNSYEQYS.